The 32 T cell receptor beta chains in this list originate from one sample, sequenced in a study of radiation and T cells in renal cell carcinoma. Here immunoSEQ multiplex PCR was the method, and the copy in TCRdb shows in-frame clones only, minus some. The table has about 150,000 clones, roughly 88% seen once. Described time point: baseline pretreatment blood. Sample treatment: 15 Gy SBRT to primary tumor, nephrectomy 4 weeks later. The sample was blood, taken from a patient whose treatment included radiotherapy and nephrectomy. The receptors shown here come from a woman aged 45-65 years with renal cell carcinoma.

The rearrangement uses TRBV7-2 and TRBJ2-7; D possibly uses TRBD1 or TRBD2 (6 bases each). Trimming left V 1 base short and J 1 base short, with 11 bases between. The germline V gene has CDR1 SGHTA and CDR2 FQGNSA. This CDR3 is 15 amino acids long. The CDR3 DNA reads TGTGCCAGCAGCTTAGTAACAGGGACTTCCTACGAGCAGTACTTC. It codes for CASSLVTGTSYEQYF. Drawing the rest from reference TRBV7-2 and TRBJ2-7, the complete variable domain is GAGVSQSPSNKVTEKGKDVELRCDPISGHTALYWYRQSLGQGLEFLIYFQGNSAPDKSGLPSDRFSAERTGGSVSTLTIQRTQQEDSAVYLCASSLVTGTSYEQYFGPGTRLTVT.

Here the CDR3 DNA reads TGTGCCAGCAGTCCGACTAGCGGGGGGGCTGGAGATACGCAGTATTTT. It encodes CASSPTSGGAGDTQYF. The chain combines TRBV5-4 with TRBJ2-3, with 14 bases identical to TRBD2. The germline V gene has CDR1 SGHNT and CDR2 YYREEE (reference sequence). The CDR3 totals 16 residues. The V segment lost 5 bases and the J segment 5 bases; nucleotides outside the gene matches: 7. Full variable domain (missing parts from reference TRBV5-4 and TRBJ2-3): ETGVTQSPTHLIKTRGQQVTLRCSSQSGHNTVSWYQQALGQGPQFIFQYYREEENGRGNFPPRFSGLQFPNYSSELNVNALELDDSALYLCASSPTSGGAGDTQYFGPGTRLTVL.

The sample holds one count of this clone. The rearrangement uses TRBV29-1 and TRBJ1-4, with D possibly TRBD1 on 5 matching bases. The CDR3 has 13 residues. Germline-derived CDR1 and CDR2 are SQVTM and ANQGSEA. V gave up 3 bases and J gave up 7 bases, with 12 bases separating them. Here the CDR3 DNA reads TGCAGCGTTGATGGGGGAGTAGGTGAAAAACTGTTTTTT. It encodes CSVDGGVGEKLFF.

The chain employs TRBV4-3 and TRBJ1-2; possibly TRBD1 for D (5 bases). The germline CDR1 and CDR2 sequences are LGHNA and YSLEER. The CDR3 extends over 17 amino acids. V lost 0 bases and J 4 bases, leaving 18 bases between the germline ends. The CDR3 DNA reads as TGCGCCAGCAGCCAAGATTACACCAAGGACGGGGGCTATGGCTACACCTTC. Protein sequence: CASSQDYTKDGGYGYTF.

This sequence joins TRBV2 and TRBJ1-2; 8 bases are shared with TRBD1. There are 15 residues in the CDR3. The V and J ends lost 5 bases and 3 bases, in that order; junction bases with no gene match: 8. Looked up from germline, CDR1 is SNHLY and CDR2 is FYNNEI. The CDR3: CASSPPLQGDYGYTF. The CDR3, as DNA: TGTGCCAGCAGTCCCCCTCTACAGGGGGACTATGGCTACACCTTC.

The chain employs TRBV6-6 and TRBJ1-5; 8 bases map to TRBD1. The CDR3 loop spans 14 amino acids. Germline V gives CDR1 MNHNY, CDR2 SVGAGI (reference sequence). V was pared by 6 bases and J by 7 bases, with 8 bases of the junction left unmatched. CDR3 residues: CASRKTGVGQPQHF. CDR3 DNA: TGTGCCAGCAGAAAGACAGGGGTTGGACAGCCCCAGCATTTT.

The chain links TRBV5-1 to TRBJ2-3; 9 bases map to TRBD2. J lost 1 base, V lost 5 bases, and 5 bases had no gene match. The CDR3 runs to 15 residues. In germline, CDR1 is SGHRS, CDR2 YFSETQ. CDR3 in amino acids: CASSRLAGRTDTQYF. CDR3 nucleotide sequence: TGCGCCAGCAGTCGGCTAGCGGGGCGCACAGATACGCAGTATTTT.

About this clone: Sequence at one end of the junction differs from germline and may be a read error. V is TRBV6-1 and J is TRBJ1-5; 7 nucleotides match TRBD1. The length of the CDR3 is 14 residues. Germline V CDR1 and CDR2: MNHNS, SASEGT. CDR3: CASSEDRVRQPQHF. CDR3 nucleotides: TGTGCCAGCAGCGAAGACAGGGTCAGACAGCCCCAGCATTTT.

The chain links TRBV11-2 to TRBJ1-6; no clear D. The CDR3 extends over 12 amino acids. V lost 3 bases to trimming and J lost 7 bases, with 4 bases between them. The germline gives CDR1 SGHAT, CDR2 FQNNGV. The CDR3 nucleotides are TGTGCCAGCAGCTTCACCAATTCACCCCTCCACTTT. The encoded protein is CASSFTNSPLHF. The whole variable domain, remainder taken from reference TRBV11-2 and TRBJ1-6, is EAGVAQSPRYKIIEKRQSVAFWCNPISGHATLYWYQQILGQGPKLLIQFQNNGVVDDSQLPKDRFSAERLKGVDSTLKIQPAKLEDSAVYLCASSFTNSPLHFGNGTRLTVT.

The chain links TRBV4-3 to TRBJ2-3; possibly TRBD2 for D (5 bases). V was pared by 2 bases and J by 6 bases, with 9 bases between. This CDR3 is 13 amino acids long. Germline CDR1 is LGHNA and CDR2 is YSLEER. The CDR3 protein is CASSQNPGDTQYF. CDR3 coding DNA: TGCGCCAGCAGCCAAAACCCGGGGGATACGCAGTATTTT.

CDR3 bases: TGTGCCAGCAGTTCGGGACAGCTAGCCAAAAACATTCAGTACTTC. This sequence encodes CASSSGQLAKNIQYF. The chain uses TRBV6-5 and TRBJ2-4; 7 nucleotides align to TRBD1. The CDR3 totals 15 residues. Germline V gene sequence: CDR1 MNHEY, CDR2 SVGAGI. V gave up 4 bases and J gave up 0 bases; unmatched junction bases: 3.

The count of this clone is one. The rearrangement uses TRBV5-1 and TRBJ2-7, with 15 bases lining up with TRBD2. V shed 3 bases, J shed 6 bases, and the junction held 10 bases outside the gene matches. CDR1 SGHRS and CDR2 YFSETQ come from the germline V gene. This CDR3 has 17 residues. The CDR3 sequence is CASSSGLAGGPTGEQYF. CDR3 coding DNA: TGCGCCAGCAGCTCGGGACTAGCGGGGGGTCCTACAGGCGAGCAGTACTTC.

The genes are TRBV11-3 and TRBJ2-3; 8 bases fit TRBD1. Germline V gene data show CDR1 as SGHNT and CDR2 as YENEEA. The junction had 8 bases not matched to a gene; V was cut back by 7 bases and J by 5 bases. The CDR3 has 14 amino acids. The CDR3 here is CASKKGQGGDTQYF. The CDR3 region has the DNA TGTGCCAGCAAGAAAGGACAGGGCGGAGATACGCAGTATTTT.

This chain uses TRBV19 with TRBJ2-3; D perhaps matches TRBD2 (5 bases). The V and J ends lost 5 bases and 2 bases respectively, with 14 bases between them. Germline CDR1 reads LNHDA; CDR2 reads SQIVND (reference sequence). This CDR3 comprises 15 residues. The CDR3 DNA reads TGTGCCAGTAGTGGAGCGGACCGCTTCACAGATACGCAGTATTTT. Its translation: CASSGADRFTDTQYF.

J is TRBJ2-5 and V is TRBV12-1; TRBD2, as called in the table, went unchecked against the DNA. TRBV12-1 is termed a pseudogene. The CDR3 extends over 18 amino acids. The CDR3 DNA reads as TGTGCCAGCAGCCCCCCGGCGTTAAGCGGGGGGACCCAAGAGACCCAGTACTTC. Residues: CASSPPALSGGTQETQYF.

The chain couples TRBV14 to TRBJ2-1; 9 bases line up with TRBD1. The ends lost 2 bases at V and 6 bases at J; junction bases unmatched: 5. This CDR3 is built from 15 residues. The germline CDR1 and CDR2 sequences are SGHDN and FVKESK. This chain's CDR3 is CASSQRTGAGNEQFF. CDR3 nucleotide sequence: TGTGCCAGCAGCCAACGGACAGGGGCGGGCAATGAGCAGTTCTTC.

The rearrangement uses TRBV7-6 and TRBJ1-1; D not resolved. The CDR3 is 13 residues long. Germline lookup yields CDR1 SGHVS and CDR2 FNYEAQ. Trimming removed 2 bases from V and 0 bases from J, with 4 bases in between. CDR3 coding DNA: TGTGCCAGCAGCTTAAGGTTGAACACTGAAGCTTTCTTT. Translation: CASSLRLNTEAFF.

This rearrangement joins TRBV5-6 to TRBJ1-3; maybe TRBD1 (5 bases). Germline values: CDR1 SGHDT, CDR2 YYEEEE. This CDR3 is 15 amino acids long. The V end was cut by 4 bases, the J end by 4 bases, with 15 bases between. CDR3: CASSRRQTSGNTIYF. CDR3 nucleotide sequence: TGTGCCAGCAGCCGAAGACAGACTTCCGGAAACACCATATATTTT.

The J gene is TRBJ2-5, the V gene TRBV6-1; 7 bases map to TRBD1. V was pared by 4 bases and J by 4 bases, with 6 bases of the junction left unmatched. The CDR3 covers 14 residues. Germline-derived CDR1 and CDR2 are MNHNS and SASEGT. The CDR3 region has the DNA TGTGCCAGCAGTGCAACAGGGGTGGGAGAGACCCAGTACTTC. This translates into CASSATGVGETQYF.

The DNA of the CDR3 is TGCGCCAGCAGCTTGGAGTGGGGGGCGCTGACTGAAGCTTTCTTT. Translated: CASSLEWGALTEAFF. The chain links TRBV5-1 to TRBJ1-1; D may be TRBD1 (6 bases). V lost 0 bases and J lost 5, with 14 bases in between. Per the germline V gene, CDR1 is SGHRS and CDR2 is YFSETQ. The CDR3 length is 15 residues.

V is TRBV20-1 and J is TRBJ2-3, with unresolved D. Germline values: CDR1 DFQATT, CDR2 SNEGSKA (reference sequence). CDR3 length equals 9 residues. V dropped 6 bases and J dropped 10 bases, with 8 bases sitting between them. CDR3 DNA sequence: TGCAGTGCCCTTGAACCGCAGTATTTT. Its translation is CSALEPQYF.

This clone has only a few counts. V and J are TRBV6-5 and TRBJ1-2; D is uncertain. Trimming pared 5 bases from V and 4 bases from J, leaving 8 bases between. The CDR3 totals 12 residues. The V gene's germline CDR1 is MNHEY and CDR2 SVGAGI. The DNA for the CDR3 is TGTGCCAGCAGTCGGGCCGGCTATGGCTACACCTTC. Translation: CASSRAGYGYTF.

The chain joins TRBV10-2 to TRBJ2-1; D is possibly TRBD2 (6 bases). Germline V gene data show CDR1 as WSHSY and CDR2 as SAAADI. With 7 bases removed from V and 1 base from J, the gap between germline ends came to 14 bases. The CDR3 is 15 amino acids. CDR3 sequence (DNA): TGCGCCAGCAACTCGAGGAGGGGTTCCTACAATGAGCAGTTCTTC. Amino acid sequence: CASNSRRGSYNEQFF.

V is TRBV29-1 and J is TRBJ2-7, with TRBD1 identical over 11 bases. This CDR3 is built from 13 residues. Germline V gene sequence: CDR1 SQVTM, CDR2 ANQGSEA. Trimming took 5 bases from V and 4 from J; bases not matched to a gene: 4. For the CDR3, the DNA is TGCAGCGTTTCCGGGACAGGGGGTTACGAGCAGTACTTC. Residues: CSVSGTGGYEQYF.

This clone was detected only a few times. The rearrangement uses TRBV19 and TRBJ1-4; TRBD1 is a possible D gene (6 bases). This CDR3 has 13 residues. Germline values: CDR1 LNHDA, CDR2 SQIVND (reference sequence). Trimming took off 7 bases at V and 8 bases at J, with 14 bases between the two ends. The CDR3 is CASMDSLWEKLFF. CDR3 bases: TGTGCCAGTATGGACAGTCTTTGGGAAAAACTGTTTTTT.

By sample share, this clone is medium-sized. CDR3 region: CASSQVGGVNTGELFF. In DNA, the CDR3 is TGCGCCAGCAGCCAAGTAGGTGGGGTGAACACCGGGGAGCTGTTTTTT. The V gene is TRBV4-1, the J gene TRBJ2-2; D unresolved. The germline CDR1 and CDR2 sequences are MGHRA and YSYEKL. Trimming pared 1 base from V and 1 base from J, leaving 10 bases between. The CDR3 covers 16 residues.

CDR3 protein: CASSLLQSQETQYF. CDR3 nucleotides: TGCGCCAGCAGCTTGCTCCAGTCCCAAGAGACCCAGTACTTC. The genes are TRBV5-1 and TRBJ2-5; D is unclear. Germline lookup yields CDR1 SGHRS and CDR2 YFSETQ. The CDR3 contains 14 residues. Trimming took off 1 base at V and 1 base at J, with 8 bases between the two ends.

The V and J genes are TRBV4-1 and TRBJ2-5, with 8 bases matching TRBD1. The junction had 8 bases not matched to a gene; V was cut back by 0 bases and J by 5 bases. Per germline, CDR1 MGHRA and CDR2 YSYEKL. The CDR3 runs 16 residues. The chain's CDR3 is CASSQDQQGAGETQYF. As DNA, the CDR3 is TGCGCCAGCAGCCAAGATCAGCAGGGGGCGGGGGAGACCCAGTACTTC.

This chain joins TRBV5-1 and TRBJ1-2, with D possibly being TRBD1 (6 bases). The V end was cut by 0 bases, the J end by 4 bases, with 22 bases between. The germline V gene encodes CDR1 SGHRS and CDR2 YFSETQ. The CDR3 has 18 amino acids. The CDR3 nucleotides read TGCGCCAGCAGCTTGGCTCCGGCGGACCTCCTACAGGGCTATGGCTACACCTTC. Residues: CASSLAPADLLQGYGYTF. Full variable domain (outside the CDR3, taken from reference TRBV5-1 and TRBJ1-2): KAGVTQTPRYLIKTRGQQVTLSCSPISGHRSVSWYQQTPGQGLQFLFEYFSETQRNKGNFPGRFSGRQFSNSRSEMNVSTLELGDSALYLCASSLAPADLLQGYGYTFGSGTRLTVV.

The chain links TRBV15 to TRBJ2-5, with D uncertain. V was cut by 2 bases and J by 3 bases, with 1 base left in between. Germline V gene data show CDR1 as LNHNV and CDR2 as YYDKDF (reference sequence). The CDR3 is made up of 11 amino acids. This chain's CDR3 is CATSRKETQYF. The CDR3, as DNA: TGTGCCACCAGCAGAAAAGAGACCCAGTACTTC.

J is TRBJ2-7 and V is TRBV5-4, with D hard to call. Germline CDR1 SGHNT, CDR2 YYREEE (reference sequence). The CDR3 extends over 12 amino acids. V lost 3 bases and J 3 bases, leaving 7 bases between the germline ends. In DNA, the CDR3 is TGTGCCAGCAGCTCAGCCAGCTACGAGCAGTACTTC. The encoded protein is CASSSASYEQYF.

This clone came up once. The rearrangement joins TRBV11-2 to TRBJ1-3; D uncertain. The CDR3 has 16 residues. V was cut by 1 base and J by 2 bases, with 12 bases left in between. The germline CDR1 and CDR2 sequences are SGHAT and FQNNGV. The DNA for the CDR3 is TGTGCCAGCAGCTTAGTATCGGGCAGGACTGGAAACACCATATATTTT. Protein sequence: CASSLVSGRTGNTIYF.